This entry is about one T cell receptor beta chain. The sample holds one count of this clonotype. Its antigen remains unidentified. Per-base quality was not reported, and no clone a single base away is much larger than it. A lone read is weak support. Library preparation used 5' RACE. Sequenced on an Illumina MiSeq. TCRdb applied fastp at Q25 and MiXCR to the public reads, then kept only in-frame beta chains. Identical CDR3 proteins give one entry, which carries the most common genes and DNA. Across this sample there are 100,000 or so distinct CDR3 sequences, with roughly 15% seen only once. The ten largest clonotypes hold 6.2% of the sample. Relative to germline, V is 0 bases shorter and J is 4 bases shorter, with 13 bases between their ends. CDR1 LGHNA and CDR2 YNFKEQ were looked up in the germline V gene. From the cysteine up to the phenylalanine, the CDR3 has a length of 16 residues. Here the CDR3 DNA is all that survives: 48 bases in frame from base 1.

This record belongs to a study of T cells of healthy individuals (dated by TCRdb to 2016 to 2019). The receptor was derived from a human donor in good health. The rearranged segments are TRBV4-2 and TRBJ2-4; the D segment could be TRBD1, given 5 matching bases. The CDR3 loop reads CASSQDKNGQKNIQYF. The DNA sequence follows: TGTGCCAGCAGCCAAGATAAGAATGGACAAAAAAACATTCAGTACTTC.